Following are 16 T cell receptor beta chains from one sample sequenced in a study of shared clonotypes between healthy human individuals. Repertoires were generated with immunoSEQ multiplex PCR, while TCRdb's copy carries only in-frame clones and drops some. The sample holds a few million clones, 80% to 95% seen once. Sequenced input: naive CD4+ T cells from PBMCs. The subset was: CD45RA+ positively selected. The receptors stem from a man between 18 and 29 years old in good health. Some clones in this sample may be carry-over from other donors' samples.

As regards this clone: Additional DNA sequences in this sample encode the identical CDR3. The CDR3 here is CASSFTESSYNEQFF. The CDR3 region has the DNA TGCGCCAGCAGCTTTACGGAAAGCTCCTACAATGAGCAGTTCTTC. V gene TRBV5-1 combines with J gene TRBJ2-1; the D is unclear. Germline-derived CDR1 and CDR2 are SGHRS and YFSETQ. The CDR3 spans 15 residues. The ends were cut back, 2 bases at V and 0 bases at J, with 9 bases in the middle.

This chain connects TRBV6-6 to TRBJ2-1; the D gene is possibly TRBD2 (5 bases). Trimming removed 7 bases at V and 1 base at J, with 14 bases between. Looked up from germline, CDR1 is MNHNY and CDR2 is SVGAGI (reference sequence). This CDR3 contains 15 residues. The CDR3 reads CASTTSGNSYNEQFF. The DNA of the CDR3 is TGTGCCAGCACTACCAGCGGCAATTCCTACAATGAGCAGTTCTTC.

The gene calls are TRBV4-1 and TRBJ2-7, with 10 bases that match TRBD1. The CDR3 is made up of 15 amino acids. V shed 4 bases, J shed 3 bases, and the junction held 6 bases outside the gene matches. In germline, CDR1 is MGHRA, CDR2 YSYEKL. The CDR3 DNA reads TGCGCCAGCAGCCCCGGGACAGGGGCCCGCTACGAGCAGTACTTC. This translates into CASSPGTGARYEQYF.

In its sample, this clone was seen once. J is TRBJ1-2 and V is TRBV10-3; 7 bases are shared with TRBD1. The CDR3 is made up of 13 amino acids. J gave up 4 bases and V 8 bases, and 7 bases lay outside the gene matches. CDR1 ENHRY and CDR2 SYGVKD come from the germline V gene. The CDR3 reads CAIGAGQTYGYTF. Here the CDR3 DNA reads TGTGCCATCGGCGCGGGACAGACCTATGGCTACACCTTC.

The chain has TRBV10-3 and TRBJ2-3; 7 bases map to TRBD1. Germline V gene lookup returns CDR1 ENHRY and CDR2 SYGVKD. The CDR3 runs 13 residues. The junction had 4 bases not matched to a gene; V was cut back by 3 bases and J by 7 bases. The CDR3: CAISDQGGNTQYF. In DNA, the CDR3 is TGTGCCATCAGTGACCAAGGGGGCAATACGCAGTATTTT.

The chain uses TRBV5-1 and TRBJ1-3, with D perhaps matching TRBD1 (5 bases). Trimming took 4 bases from V and 2 from J, leaving 16 bases between them. The CDR3 sequence is 16 residues long. CDR1 and CDR2 from the germline V gene are SGHRS and YFSETQ. CDR3 protein: CASSAGSPSPGNTIYF. CDR3 DNA: TGCGCCAGCAGCGCAGGGAGTCCCTCGCCTGGAAACACCATATATTTT.

This chain links TRBV4-2 with TRBJ2-1; possible D gene TRBD2, 6 bases. Germline lookup yields CDR1 LGHNA and CDR2 YNFKEQ. The CDR3 is made up of 17 amino acids. The V and J ends lost 0 bases and 6 bases respectively, with 18 bases between them. CDR3 sequence reads: CASSQESRISGLNEQFF. Written as DNA, the CDR3 is TGTGCCAGCAGCCAAGAATCTCGCATCTCGGGACTCAATGAGCAGTTCTTC.

CDR3 sequence: CASSRTVGQGYGNQPQHF. The CDR3 coding sequence is TGTGCCAGCAGTCGAACCGTCGGACAGGGCTATGGCAATCAGCCCCAGCATTTT. V usage is TRBV19 and J usage is TRBJ1-5, with TRBD1 matching 8 bases. This CDR3 is 18 amino acids long. Per the germline V gene, CDR1 is LNHDA and CDR2 is SQIVND (reference sequence). V was pared by 9 bases and J by 2 bases, with 18 bases of the junction left unmatched. The full variable domain, rest sourced from reference TRBV19 and TRBJ1-5, is DGGITQSPKYLFRKEGQNVTLSCEQNLNHDAMYWYRQDPGQGLRLIYYSQIVNDFQKGDIAEGYSVSREKKESFPLTVTSAQKNPTAFYLCASSRTVGQGYGNQPQHFGDGTRLSIL.

The V call is TRBV19, the J call TRBJ1-1; no reliable D call. V lost 3 bases, J lost 4 bases, and 15 bases lay in between. Germline CDR1 is LNHDA and CDR2 is SQIVND (reference sequence). The CDR3 totals 15 residues. This CDR3 is CASSITRQRTTEAFF. The DNA of the CDR3 is TGTGCCAGTAGTATTACTAGGCAGCGCACCACTGAAGCTTTCTTT.

The chain employs TRBV28 and TRBJ2-7; the D is unclear. CDR1 MDHEN and CDR2 SYDVKM come from the germline V gene. The germline V and J ends were trimmed by 3 bases and 3 bases, with 6 bases remaining between them. CDR3 length equals 12 residues. The CDR3 DNA reads as TGTGCCAGCAGTTTCTTACTCTACGAGCAGTACTTC. Protein sequence: CASSFLLYEQYF.

A remark on this clone: Within the sample, other DNA sequences also encode this same CDR3. The chain uses TRBV6-6 and TRBJ1-5, with unresolved D. Germline V gene data show CDR1 as MNHNY and CDR2 as SVGAGI (reference sequence). V gave up 1 base and J gave up 2 bases, with 6 bases separating them. This CDR3 contains 14 residues. The CDR3 sequence: CASSYLGGNQPQHF. DNA for the CDR3: TGTGCCAGCAGTTACTTGGGTGGCAATCAGCCCCAGCATTTT.

The CDR3 bases are TGTGCCAGCAGCTTAATAGCCCTAGCGGGGGCCGGCGAGCAGTTCTTC. Its translation: CASSLIALAGAGEQFF. The rearrangement links TRBV7-3 to TRBJ2-1; 10 positions agree with TRBD2. CDR3 size: 16 residues. V shed 1 base and J 10 bases; nucleotides not matched to a gene: 10. The germline V gene encodes CDR1 SGHTA and CDR2 FQGTGA.

About this clone itself: Within the sample, other DNA sequences also encode this same CDR3. CDR3 DNA: TGTGCCAGCTCACCCGGGACACAGACCTACGAGCAGTACTTC. As protein: CASSPGTQTYEQYF. V gene TRBV18 combines with J gene TRBJ2-7; TRBD1 is a possible D gene (6 bases). The CDR3 is 14 amino acids. Trimming removed 3 bases at V and 2 bases at J, with 11 bases between. Germline assignment: CDR1 KGHSH and CDR2 LQKENI.

This chain joins TRBV20-1 and TRBJ1-5; D is unresolved. CDR1 and CDR2 (germline): DFQATT, SNEGSKA (reference sequence). This CDR3 is 11 amino acids long. The germline V and J ends were trimmed by 5 bases and 6 bases, with 8 bases remaining between them. The CDR3 reads CSAGIGQPQHF. CDR3 coding DNA: TGCAGTGCTGGGATAGGTCAGCCCCAGCATTTT.

The chain joins TRBV27 to TRBJ1-1; TRBD1 might be the D (5 bases). Germline values: CDR1 MNHEY, CDR2 SMNVEV (reference sequence). The V end was cut by 5 bases, the J end by 3 bases, with 19 bases between. The CDR3 runs 16 residues. The CDR3, as DNA: TGTGCCAGCAGTCCCTGGCAGGGCCGCGGGGACACTGAAGCTTTCTTT. Encoded protein: CASSPWQGRGDTEAFF.

This sequence joins TRBV10-3 and TRBJ2-3; 13 nucleotides align to TRBD2. This CDR3 comprises 18 residues. Germline V lookup: CDR1 ENHRY, CDR2 SYGVKD. With V trimmed by 4 bases and J by 0 bases, 7 bases remained unmatched. The CDR3 spells CAISAGTSGTPSTDTQYF. CDR3 bases: TGTGCCATCAGTGCCGGGACTAGCGGGACCCCAAGCACAGATACGCAGTATTTT.